This T cell receptor (beta chain) emerged from a study of blood T cell repertoires in COVID-19. In the study overall: PBMCs, B-cell-depleted T cells, or T cells were the source of the cDNA or gDNA that made up the material.

Profiling relied on immunoSEQ multiplex PCR, and the TCRdb table lists in-frame clones only, not all of them. The sample has roughly 210,000 clones; 84% are singletons. Per germline, CDR1 MNHEY and CDR2 SVGEGT. V was cut by 6 bases and J by 1 base, with 16 bases left in between. This CDR3 has 16 residues. This chain connects TRBV6-2 or TRBV6-3 to TRBJ1-5, with a tentative D call TRBD1 (5 bases). Source material: peripheral blood. This clonotype was sampled from a woman over 75 with COVID-19, enrolled during active disease. The CDR3 protein is CASSKTGLQSNQPQHF. The CDR3 coding sequence is TGTGCCAGCAGCAAAACAGGTCTCCAAAGCAATCAGCCCCAGCATTTT.